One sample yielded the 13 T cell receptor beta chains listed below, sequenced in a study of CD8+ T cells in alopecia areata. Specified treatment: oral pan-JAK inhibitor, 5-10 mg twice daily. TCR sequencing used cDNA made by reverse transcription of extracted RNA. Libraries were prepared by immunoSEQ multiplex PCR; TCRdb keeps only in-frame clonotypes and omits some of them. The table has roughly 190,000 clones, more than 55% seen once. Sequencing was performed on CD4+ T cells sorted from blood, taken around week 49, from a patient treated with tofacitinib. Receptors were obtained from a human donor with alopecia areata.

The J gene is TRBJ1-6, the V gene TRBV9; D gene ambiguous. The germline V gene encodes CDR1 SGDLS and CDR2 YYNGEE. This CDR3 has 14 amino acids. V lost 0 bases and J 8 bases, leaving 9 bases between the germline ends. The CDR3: CASSVGTVYSPLHF. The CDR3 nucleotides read TGTGCCAGCAGCGTAGGTACAGTGTATTCACCCCTCCACTTT.

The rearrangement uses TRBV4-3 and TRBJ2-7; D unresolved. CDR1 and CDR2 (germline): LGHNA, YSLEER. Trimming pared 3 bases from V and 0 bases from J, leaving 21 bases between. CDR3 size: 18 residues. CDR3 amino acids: CASSQDLLGESYSYEQYF. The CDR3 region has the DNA TGCGCCAGCAGCCAGGATCTTTTGGGTGAATCTTACTCCTACGAGCAGTACTTC.

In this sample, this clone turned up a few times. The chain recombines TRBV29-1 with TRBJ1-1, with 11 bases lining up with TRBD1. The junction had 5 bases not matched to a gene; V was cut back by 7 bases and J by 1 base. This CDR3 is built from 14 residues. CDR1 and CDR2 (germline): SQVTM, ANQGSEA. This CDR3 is CSGGTGGRNTEAFF. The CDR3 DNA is TGCAGCGGTGGGACAGGGGGTAGGAACACTGAAGCTTTCTTT. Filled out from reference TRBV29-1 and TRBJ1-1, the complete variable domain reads SAVISQKPSRDICQRGTSLTIQCQVDSQVTMMFWYRQQPGQSLTLIATANQGSEATYESGFVIDKFPISRPNLTFSTLTVSNMSPEDSSIYLCSGGTGGRNTEAFFGQGTRLTVV.

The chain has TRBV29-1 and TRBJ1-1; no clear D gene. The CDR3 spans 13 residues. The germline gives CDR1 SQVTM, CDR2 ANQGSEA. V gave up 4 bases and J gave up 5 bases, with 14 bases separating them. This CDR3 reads CSVVGRVGTEAFF. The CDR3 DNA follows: TGCAGCGTTGTGGGTAGGGTGGGGACTGAAGCTTTCTTT.

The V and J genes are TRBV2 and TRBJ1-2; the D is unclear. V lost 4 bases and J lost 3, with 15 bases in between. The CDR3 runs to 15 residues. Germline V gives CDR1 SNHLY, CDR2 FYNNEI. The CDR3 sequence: CASSATGPTDYGYTF. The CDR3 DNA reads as TGTGCCAGCAGTGCTACCGGGCCCACAGACTATGGCTACACCTTC.

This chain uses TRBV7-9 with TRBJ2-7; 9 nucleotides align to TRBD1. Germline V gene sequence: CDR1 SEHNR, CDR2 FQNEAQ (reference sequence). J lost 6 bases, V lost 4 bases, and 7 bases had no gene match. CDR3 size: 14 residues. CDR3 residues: CASSSPGTGSEQYF. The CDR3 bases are TGTGCCAGCAGCTCCCCCGGGACAGGGTCCGAGCAGTACTTC.

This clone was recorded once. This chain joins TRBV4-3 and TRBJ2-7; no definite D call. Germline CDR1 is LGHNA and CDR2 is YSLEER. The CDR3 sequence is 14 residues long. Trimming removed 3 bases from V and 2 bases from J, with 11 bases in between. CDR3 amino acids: CASSHARSTYEQYF. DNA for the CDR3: TGCGCCAGCAGCCACGCTCGTTCTACCTACGAGCAGTACTTC.

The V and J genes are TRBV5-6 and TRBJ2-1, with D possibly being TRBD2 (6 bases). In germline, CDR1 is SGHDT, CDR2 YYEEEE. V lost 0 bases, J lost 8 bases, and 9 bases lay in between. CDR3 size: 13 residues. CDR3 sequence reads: CASSLGRRDEQFF. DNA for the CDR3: TGTGCCAGCAGCTTGGGCAGGAGGGATGAGCAGTTCTTC.

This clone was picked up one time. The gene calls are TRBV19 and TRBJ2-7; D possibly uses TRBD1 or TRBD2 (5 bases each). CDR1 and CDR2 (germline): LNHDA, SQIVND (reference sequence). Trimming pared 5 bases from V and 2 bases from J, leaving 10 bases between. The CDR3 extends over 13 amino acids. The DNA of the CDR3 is TGTGCCAGTAGTGGGGGAACCCCCTACGAGCAGTACTTC. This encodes CASSGGTPYEQYF.

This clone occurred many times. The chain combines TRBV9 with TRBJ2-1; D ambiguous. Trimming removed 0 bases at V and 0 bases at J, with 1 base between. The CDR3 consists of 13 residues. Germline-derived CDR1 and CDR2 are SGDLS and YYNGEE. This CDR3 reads CASSVGSYNEQFF. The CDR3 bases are TGTGCCAGCAGCGTAGGCTCCTACAATGAGCAGTTCTTC.

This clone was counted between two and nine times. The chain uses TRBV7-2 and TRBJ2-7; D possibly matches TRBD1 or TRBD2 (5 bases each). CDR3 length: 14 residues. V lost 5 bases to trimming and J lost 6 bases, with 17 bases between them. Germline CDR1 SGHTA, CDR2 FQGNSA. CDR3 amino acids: CASSRDGRPIEQYF. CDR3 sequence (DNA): TGTGCCAGCAGCCGGGACGGACGCCCTATCGAGCAGTACTTC.

CDR3 region: CASRGDFNTEAFF. The CDR3 DNA is TGTGCCAGCAGGGGGGATTTTAACACTGAAGCTTTCTTT. The gene calls are TRBV6-1 and TRBJ1-1; weak D call: TRBD1 (5 bases). This CDR3 region has 13 residues. V was shortened by 6 bases and J by 2 bases, with 10 bases between the two germline ends. Germline V lookup: CDR1 MNHNS, CDR2 SASEGT.

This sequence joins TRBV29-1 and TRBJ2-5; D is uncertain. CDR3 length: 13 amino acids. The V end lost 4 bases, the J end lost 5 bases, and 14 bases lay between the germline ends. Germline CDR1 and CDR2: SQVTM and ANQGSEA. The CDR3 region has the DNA TGCAGCGTTGGGGCTCTGGGTTCGGAGACCCAGTACTTC. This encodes CSVGALGSETQYF. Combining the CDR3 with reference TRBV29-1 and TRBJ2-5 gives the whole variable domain SAVISQKPSRDICQRGTSLTIQCQVDSQVTMMFWYRQQPGQSLTLIATANQGSEATYESGFVIDKFPISRPNLTFSTLTVSNMSPEDSSIYLCSVGALGSETQYFGPGTRLLVL.